This T cell receptor beta chain came from a study of CD8 T cells in ankylosing spondylitis. CDR1 is SGHDT, CDR2 YYEEEE, per germline. J lost 5 bases, V lost 1 base, and 12 bases had no gene match. This CDR3 comprises 16 residues. This clonotype showed up just a few times. As the method for making TCR beta libraries, quantitative 5'-RACE with molecular barcodes was used. Each CDR3 protein gets one entry after TCRdb re-called the 5' RACE reads with MiXCR. The data show under 200,000 distinct CDR3 sequences, 10% to 15% seen once. The chain combines TRBV5-6 with TRBJ2-7, with 7 bases identical to TRBD2. Sequenced: blood, either unsorted or a sorted T cell fraction (not recorded which). This receptor was obtained from a female donor with ankylosing spondylitis or in good health (not recorded which). CDR3: CASSLPGGGPSHEQYF. As DNA, the CDR3 is TGTGCCAGCAGCTTGCCGGGAGGCGGACCTAGTCACGAGCAGTACTTC.